A selection of T cell receptor beta chains follows, all from one sample in a study of T cell responses to AZD1222 COVID-19 vaccine. Profiling relied on immunoSEQ multiplex PCR, and the TCRdb table lists in-frame clones only, not all of them. Among roughly 80,000 clones listed, approximately 85% were seen once. This sample comprised peripheral blood, obtained on day 0 of MenACWY control vaccination. All receptors derive from an adult in good health. Both conserved end residues are part of each CDR3. The D gene is left open where the match is weak. The size of a clone is reported for some rows only, either as once, few or many, or as a class for expanded clones.

j_call	clone_size	v_call	d_call	cdr3_aa	cdr3_nt
TRBJ2-3	once	TRBV19	-	CASSTESRTDTQYF	TGTGCCAGTAGTACTGAAAGCCGCACAGATACGCAGTATTTT
TRBJ2-5	-	TRBV27	-	CASSLKGTMQETQYF	TGTGCCAGCAGTTTAAAGGGGACAATGCAAGAGACCCAGTACTTC
TRBJ1-2	once	TRBV7-2	-	CASSSRAGDSGRGYTF	TGTGCCAGCAGCTCCAGGGCGGGGGACTCCGGACGGGGCTACACCTTC
TRBJ2-2	-	TRBV11-1	-	CASSFFGSGELFF	TGTGCCAGCAGCTTCTTCGGCTCCGGGGAGCTGTTTTTT
TRBJ1-1	-	TRBV5-1	TRBD1	CASSVQGANTEAFF	TGCGCCAGCAGCGTACAGGGGGCTAACACTGAAGCTTTCTTT
TRBJ2-1	-	TRBV7-3	-	CASSLAAGSYNEQFF	TGTGCCAGCAGCTTGGCTGCGGGCTCCTACAATGAGCAGTTCTTC
TRBJ1-5	-	TRBV19	-	CASSTGGQPQHF	TGTGCCAGTAGTACGGGGGGGCAGCCCCAGCATTTT
TRBJ1-6	-	TRBV18	TRBD1	CASSPSLGQGGSPLHF	TGTGCCAGCTCACCATCGCTGGGACAGGGTGGATCACCCCTCCACTTT
TRBJ2-7	-	TRBV30	-	CAWSVLLYEQYF	TGTGCCTGGAGTGTTTTATTGTACGAGCAGTACTTC
TRBJ1-5	once	TRBV6-5	-	CASSLPGSNQPQHF	TGTGCCAGCAGCCTCCCGGGGAGCAATCAGCCCCAGCATTTT
TRBJ2-7	-	TRBV4-1	TRBD1	CASSSGGGEQYF	TGCGCCAGCAGCTCAGGGGGCGGTGAGCAGTACTTC